Listed here are 3 T cell receptor beta chains from one sample, sequenced in a study of Tregs in tolerant kidney transplant recipients. Only in-frame clones appear in the TCRdb table, and some are missing; sequencing was by immunoSEQ multiplex PCR. Of about 73,000 clones listed, 75% to 95% are singletons. The sample was Tregs from blood, taken before the transplant. The receptor set was obtained from a human donor who received a combined kidney and bone marrow transplant.

The chain has TRBV5-5 and TRBJ2-5, with D tentatively TRBD2 (5 bases). The CDR3 runs to 14 residues. V was shortened by 3 bases and J by 2 bases, with 11 bases between the two germline ends. The germline gives CDR1 SGHKS, CDR2 YYEKEE (reference sequence). CDR3 loop: CASSSDRGQETQYF. As DNA, the CDR3 is TGTGCCAGCAGCTCGGACCGGGGACAAGAGACCCAGTACTTC.

This chain connects TRBV28 to TRBJ1-1; TRBD1 agrees at 9 bases. V was pared by 3 bases and J by 1 base, with 9 bases of the junction left unmatched. The CDR3 loop spans 17 amino acids. Germline values: CDR1 MDHEN, CDR2 SYDVKM. The CDR3 DNA reads TGTGCCAGCAGTTTGATCCCTTACAGGGGGCAGAACACTGAAGCTTTCTTT. This codes for CASSLIPYRGQNTEAFF. Based on the CDR3 plus reference TRBV28 and TRBJ1-1, the full variable domain is DVKVTQSSRYLVKRTGEKVFLECVQDMDHENMFWYRQDPGLGLRLIYFSYDVKMKEKGDIPEGYSVSREKKERFSLILESASTNQTSMYLCASSLIPYRGQNTEAFFGQGTRLTVV.

In DNA form, the CDR3 reads TGTGCCTGGAGCCCCCTTTCGGGGAAGCAGTACTTC. It codes for CAWSPLSGKQYF. J is TRBJ2-7 and V is TRBV30; D is possibly TRBD2 (5 bases). The ends were cut back, 3 bases at V and 8 bases at J, with 14 bases in the middle. CDR1 is GTSNPN and CDR2 is SVGIG in the germline V gene (reference sequence). CDR3 length: 12 amino acids.